These 27 T cell receptor beta chains were sequenced from one sample in a study of cytotoxic CD8 clonotypes in ibrutinib-treated CLL. TCRdb's table, derived via immunoSEQ multiplex PCR, lists solely in-frame clones and lacks some. The sample records around 150,000 clones, roughly 90% being singletons. Sequencing used PBMCs, obtained at disease progression, from a patient treated with ibrutinib. All receptors derive from a human donor with chronic lymphocytic leukemia.

This clone was seen more than once but under ten times. The CDR3 sequence: CASSFKELPRGRFRALNQPQHF. CDR3 nucleotides: TGTGCCAGCAGTTTTAAAGAGCTACCCAGGGGGCGTTTTCGGGCTCTCAATCAGCCCCAGCATTTT. The chain joins TRBV28 to TRBJ1-5; TRBD1 matches 8 bases. V gave up 3 bases and J gave up 3 bases; unmatched junction bases: 25. The CDR3 totals 22 residues. Germline loops: CDR1 MDHEN, CDR2 SYDVKM.

The rearrangement links TRBV14 to TRBJ2-1; TRBD2 agrees at 8 bases. J was trimmed by 5 bases and V by 6 bases; bases with no gene match: 9. The germline V gene has CDR1 SGHDN and CDR2 FVKESK. CDR3 length: 15 amino acids. The CDR3 DNA follows: TGTGCCAGCAGTCGAACTAGCGGAGCTAACAATGAGCAGTTCTTC. Translated: CASSRTSGANNEQFF.

The chain uses TRBV7-6 and TRBJ1-1; D not certain. Per germline, CDR1 SGHVS and CDR2 FNYEAQ. With 5 bases removed from V and 0 bases from J, the gap between germline ends came to 13 bases. CDR3 length: 15 amino acids. This CDR3 is CASSRQASVNTEAFF. In DNA, the CDR3 is TGTGCCAGCAGCCGACAAGCCTCCGTGAACACTGAAGCTTTCTTT.

The chain recombines TRBV4-1 with TRBJ2-7, with D maybe TRBD2 (6 bases). Germline CDR1 and CDR2: MGHRA and YSYEKL. Trimming cost V 3 bases and J 4 bases, with 10 bases left between them. The CDR3 loop spans 13 amino acids. The DNA for the CDR3 is TGCGCCAGCAGCCAGGCGGCGGGATACGAGCAGTACTTC. It specifies CASSQAAGYEQYF.

CDR3 coding DNA: TGTGCCGGGGGGGCAGGGCACGCTTTCTTT. It translates to CAGGAGHAFF. The gene calls are TRBV2 and TRBJ1-1; D is possibly TRBD1 (6 bases). With 11 bases removed from V and 11 bases from J, the gap between germline ends came to 15 bases. The germline CDR1 and CDR2 sequences are SNHLY and FYNNEI. This CDR3 region has 10 residues.

The chain carries TRBV19 and TRBJ1-5, with D hard to call. This CDR3 has 13 amino acids. From germline, CDR1 is LNHDA and CDR2 SQIVND (reference sequence). V was pared by 6 bases and J by 2 bases, with 8 bases between. CDR3 loop: CASRSTGNQPQHF. CDR3 in DNA: TGTGCCAGTAGGAGTACGGGCAATCAGCCCCAGCATTTT. The variable domain in full, completed from reference TRBV19 and TRBJ1-5, reads DGGITQSPKYLFRKEGQNVTLSCEQNLNHDAMYWYRQDPGQGLRLIYYSQIVNDFQKGDIAEGYSVSREKKESFPLTVTSAQKNPTAFYLCASRSTGNQPQHFGDGTRLSIL.

The chain carries TRBV19 and TRBJ2-5; D gene ambiguous. This CDR3 has 13 residues. Trimming shortened V by 1 base and J by 5 bases, and 8 bases separated the two germline ends. Germline CDR1 and CDR2: LNHDA and SQIVND (reference sequence). This chain's CDR3 is CASSIGVRETQYF. The CDR3 DNA is TGTGCCAGTAGTATAGGTGTCAGGGAGACCCAGTACTTC.

The V gene is TRBV16, the J gene TRBJ2-3, with 10 bases aligning to TRBD2. The CDR3 totals 16 residues. Germline lookup yields CDR1 KGHSY and CDR2 FQNENV. Trimming removed 0 bases from V and 5 bases from J; junction bases left unmatched: 5. DNA for the CDR3: TGTGCCAGCAGCCAATCCCTAGCGGGAGTCAGAGATACGCAGTATTTT. Its protein is CASSQSLAGVRDTQYF.

This clone turned up a few times. V and J are TRBV7-3 and TRBJ1-2; the match to TRBD1 covers 7 bases. The ends lost 4 bases at V and 7 bases at J; junction bases unmatched: 6. Germline CDR1 SGHTA, CDR2 FQGTGA. This CDR3 is built from 13 residues. The CDR3 region has the DNA TGTGCCAGCAGCTACACAGGGGCGGTTGGCTACACCTTC. It yields the protein CASSYTGAVGYTF.

In this sample, this clone turned up a few times. The chain links TRBV9 to TRBJ1-2; a weak D match, TRBD1 (5 bases). V gave up 0 bases and J gave up 4 bases, with 7 bases separating them. Germline V lookup: CDR1 SGDLS, CDR2 YYNGEE. CDR3 length equals 13 residues. The CDR3 nucleotides read TGTGCCAGCAGCGTAGGGGACCCCTATGGCTACACCTTC. It translates to CASSVGDPYGYTF.

V and J are TRBV7-9 and TRBJ2-7; TRBD1 might be the D (6 bases). In germline, CDR1 is SEHNR, CDR2 FQNEAQ (reference sequence). CDR3 length: 15 residues. Deletions cut 5 bases from V and 1 base from J, with 15 bases between. The CDR3 sequence is CASSTTTGSSYEQYF. CDR3 coding DNA: TGTGCCAGCAGCACCACTACAGGGTCGTCCTACGAGCAGTACTTC.

The V and J genes are TRBV6-6 and TRBJ2-5, with 9 bases that match TRBD1. From germline, CDR1 is MNHNY and CDR2 SVGAGI (reference sequence). Trimming took 5 bases from V and 5 from J; bases not matched to a gene: 9. The CDR3 sequence is 15 residues long. DNA for the CDR3: TGTGCCAGCAGTGACACAGGACAGGGGACGGAGACCCAGTACTTC. It is translated as CASSDTGQGTETQYF.

This chain joins TRBV5-4 and TRBJ1-1; possibly TRBD1 for D (5 bases). The V end was cut by 2 bases, the J end by 13 bases, with 15 bases between. Germline CDR1 and CDR2: SGHNT and YYREEE (reference sequence). CDR3 length: 12 amino acids. The CDR3 reads CASSFRGSGDFF. CDR3 sequence (DNA): TGTGCCAGCAGCTTTAGGGGAAGTGGTGATTTCTTT.

The chain joins TRBV2 to TRBJ2-5; 11 nucleotides line up with TRBD2. Germline V CDR1 and CDR2: SNHLY, FYNNEI. This CDR3 is 15 amino acids long. With V trimmed by 6 bases and J by 5 bases, 8 bases remained unmatched. The CDR3 coding sequence is TGTGCCAGCAGGCTACTAGCGGGAGTTGCCGAGACCCAGTACTTC. It translates to CASRLLAGVAETQYF.

This rearrangement joins TRBV10-1 to TRBJ2-2; TRBD2 aligns across 10 bases. The length of the CDR3 is 17 residues. From germline, CDR1 is WNHNN and CDR2 SYGVQD (reference sequence). After removal of 5 bases from V and 2 bases from J, the junction contained 8 bases not matched to a gene. The CDR3 loop reads CASSSPAGGPNTGELFF. CDR3 nucleotide sequence: TGCGCCAGCAGTTCGCCAGCGGGAGGGCCAAACACCGGGGAGCTGTTTTTT.

The chain uses TRBV6-1 and TRBJ1-4; TRBD1 aligns across 11 bases. CDR3 length equals 15 residues. CDR1 and CDR2 from the germline V gene are MNHNS and SASEGT. The V gene end was trimmed by 6 bases and the J gene end by 4 bases; junction bases not matched to a gene: 4. The CDR3 coding sequence is TGTGCCAGCAGGGGGACAGGGGGAGATAATGAAAAACTGTTTTTT. Its translation: CASRGTGGDNEKLFF.

This chain uses TRBV18 with TRBJ1-3; D unclear. The CDR3 contains 14 residues. Between the trimmed V and J ends, which lost 2 bases and 2 bases, there was a span of 7 bases. Germline CDR1 reads KGHSH; CDR2 reads LQKENI. CDR3 DNA sequence: TGTGCCAGCTCACCAGGGCTTCCTGGAAACACCATATATTTT. Translated: CASSPGLPGNTIYF.

This rearrangement joins TRBV2 to TRBJ2-1, with unresolved D. In germline, CDR1 is SNHLY, CDR2 FYNNEI. The CDR3 length is 14 residues. Trimming left V 7 bases short and J 3 bases short, with 13 bases between. CDR3 bases: TGTGCCAGCAAACCGATCTCCAACTACAATGAGCAGTTCTTC. This translates into CASKPISNYNEQFF.

V gene TRBV10-3 combines with J gene TRBJ2-3, with 7 bases lining up with TRBD2. Looked up from germline, CDR1 is ENHRY and CDR2 is SYGVKD. The CDR3 consists of 18 residues. V lost 4 bases and J lost 2; bases outside the gene matches: 15. The CDR3 region has the DNA TGTGCCATCAGTGTTGGGCGGGAGATGGATGCGGCCACAGATACGCAGTATTTT. Translating gives CAISVGREMDAATDTQYF.

The gene calls are TRBV11-3 and TRBJ2-7; 12 nucleotides align to TRBD2. This CDR3 contains 16 residues. From germline, CDR1 is SGHNT and CDR2 YENEEA. J was trimmed by 4 bases and V by 5 bases; bases with no gene match: 9. CDR3 loop: CASSSELAGGSYEQYF. CDR3 nucleotide sequence: TGTGCCAGCAGCAGCGAACTAGCGGGAGGATCATACGAGCAGTACTTC.

V usage is TRBV28 and J usage is TRBJ1-2; TRBD1 matches 7 bases. Germline CDR1 reads MDHEN; CDR2 reads SYDVKM. With V trimmed by 4 bases and J by 5 bases, 7 bases remained unmatched. This CDR3 has 14 amino acids. The CDR3, as DNA: TGTGCCAGCAGTTCGGGACAGCTTAATTATGGCTACACCTTC. This translates into CASSSGQLNYGYTF.

CDR3 coding DNA: TGTGCCAGCACCCTGCCGGGACAGGGGAGCTACGAGCAGTACTTC. Protein: CASTLPGQGSYEQYF. The J gene is TRBJ2-7, the V gene TRBV28, with 10 nucleotides matching TRBD1. The CDR3 runs to 15 residues. Trimming at V came to 7 bases and at J to 3 bases, leaving 9 bases not matched to a gene. CDR1 is MDHEN and CDR2 is SYDVKM in the germline V gene.

This chain links TRBV19 with TRBJ2-5, with 8 bases matching TRBD1. The end of the DNA aligns better with TRBJ2-7, so the J call may be wrong. CDR3 size: 13 residues. Germline V gene sequence: CDR1 LNHDA, CDR2 SQIVND (reference sequence). The CDR3 region is CASSRTGPYEQYF. The CDR3, as DNA: TGTGCCAGTAGTAGGACAGGGCCCTACGAGCAGTACTTC.

The rearrangement joins TRBV4-1 to TRBJ2-1, with TRBD2 matching 14 bases. Germline V lookup: CDR1 MGHRA, CDR2 YSYEKL. J lost 1 base, V lost 1 base, and 6 bases had no gene match. This CDR3 comprises 19 residues. For the CDR3, the DNA is TGCGCCAGCAGCCAAGGTTGGACTAGCGGGAGGAGATCCTACAATGAGCAGTTCTTC. It is translated as CASSQGWTSGRRSYNEQFF.

The chain combines TRBV10-3 with TRBJ2-4; 10 nucleotides match TRBD1. Germline lookup yields CDR1 ENHRY and CDR2 SYGVKD. The CDR3 covers 16 residues. V gave up 0 bases and J gave up 5 bases; unmatched junction bases: 4. The CDR3 sequence: CAISESIGTGENIQYF. The CDR3 DNA reads TGTGCCATCAGTGAGTCGATAGGGACAGGGGAAAACATTCAGTACTTC.

V and J are TRBV5-8 and TRBJ1-3; D gene uncertain. There are 14 residues in the CDR3. The V gene's germline CDR1 is SGHTS and CDR2 YDEGEE. The V gene lost 7 bases and the J gene lost 0 bases, with 11 bases spanning the gap. CDR3 DNA: TGTGCCAGCTGGTATTATGCCTCTGGAAACACCATATATTTT. This sequence encodes CASWYYASGNTIYF.

The chain recombines TRBV27 with TRBJ2-7, with 9 bases fitting TRBD1. This CDR3 region has 14 residues. V shed 4 bases, J shed 2 bases, and the junction held 3 bases outside the gene matches. Looked up from germline, CDR1 is MNHEY and CDR2 is SMNVEV (reference sequence). The CDR3, as DNA: TGTGCCAGCAGTTCAGGGACAGGGCCCTACGAGCAGTACTTC. Translated: CASSSGTGPYEQYF.